The present entry profiles one T cell receptor beta chain with its context. The data belong to a study of blood T cell repertoires in COVID-19. Study in general: Spain, Italy and the United States supplied samples that represented acute and convalescent COVID-19. T cells, B-cell-depleted T cells, or PBMCs supplied cDNA or gDNA.

The CDR3 extends over 16 amino acids. The germline gives CDR1 SGHAT, CDR2 FQNNGV. V was cut by 0 bases and J by 10 bases, with 21 bases left in between. As processed by the authors: Amplified reference gene primers provided the basis for estimating nucleated cell counts. Sequencing was performed with immunoSEQ multiplex PCR; in TCRdb, only in-frame clones are kept and a portion is missing. Clone size and V and J calls were adopted from that table, with D and trimming inferred from the DNA. This table holds 70,000 to 95,000 clones, 85% to 95% found once. Material: peripheral blood. The J gene is TRBJ1-2, the V gene TRBV11-2, with a weak D call TRBD1 (6 bases). The sequence was collected from a woman aged 60-75 years with active COVID-19. The CDR3 DNA reads TGTGCCAGCAGCTTAGATATCGGGCGGGGGGCAGTTATCTACACCTTC. Translation: CASSLDIGRGAVIYTF.